Reported below is one T cell receptor beta chain. In Seattle, patients joined the study during active infection and were tracked longitudinally. The sample belongs to a study of blood T cell repertoires in COVID-19. On the study more broadly: Specimens from acute and convalescent COVID-19 originated in the United States, Italy and Spain. T cells, B-cell-depleted T cells, or PBMCs provided the cDNA or gDNA that served as material.

This CDR3 has 14 residues. CDR1 and CDR2 from the germline V gene are LNHDA and SQIVND (reference sequence). V lost 7 bases and J 4 bases, leaving 14 bases between the germline ends. As originally analysed: Amplification with reference gene primers provided the estimates of nucleated cell counts. Assay: immunoSEQ multiplex PCR; the TCRdb copy retains only in-frame clones and omits some. Clonal size and the V and J genes are those of that table, whereas D and trimming came from the DNA. This table has roughly 150,000 clones, under 95% appearing once. The TCR comes from a man younger than 30 with COVID-19, enrolled during active disease. The genes are TRBV19 and TRBJ1-5; weak D call: TRBD1 (6 bases). What was sequenced was peripheral blood. The DNA for the CDR3 is TGTGCCAGTACTCAGGGGTTTGCGAATCAGCCCCAGCATTTT. Amino acids: CASTQGFANQPQHF.